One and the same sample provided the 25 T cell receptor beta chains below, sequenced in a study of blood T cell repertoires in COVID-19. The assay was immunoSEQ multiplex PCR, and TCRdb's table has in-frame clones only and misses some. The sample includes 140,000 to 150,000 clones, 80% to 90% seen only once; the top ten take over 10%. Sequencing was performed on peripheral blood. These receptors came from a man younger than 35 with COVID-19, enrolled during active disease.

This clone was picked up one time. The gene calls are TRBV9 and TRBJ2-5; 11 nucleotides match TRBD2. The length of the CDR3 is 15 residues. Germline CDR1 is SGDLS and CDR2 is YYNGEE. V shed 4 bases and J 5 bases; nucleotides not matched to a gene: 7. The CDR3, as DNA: TGTGCCAGCAGCCCTAGCGGGAGGATAGGGGAGACCCAGTACTTC. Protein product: CASSPSGRIGETQYF.

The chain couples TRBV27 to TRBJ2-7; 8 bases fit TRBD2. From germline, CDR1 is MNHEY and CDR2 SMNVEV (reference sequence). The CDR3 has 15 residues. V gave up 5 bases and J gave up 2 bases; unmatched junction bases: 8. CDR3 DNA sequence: TGTGCCAGCAGTATTCAAAGCGGGAGCGCCTACGAGCAGTACTTC. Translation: CASSIQSGSAYEQYF.

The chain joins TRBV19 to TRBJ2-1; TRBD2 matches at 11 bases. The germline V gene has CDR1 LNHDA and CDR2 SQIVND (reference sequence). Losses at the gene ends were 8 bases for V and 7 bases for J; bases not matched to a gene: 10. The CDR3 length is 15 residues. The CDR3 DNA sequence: TGTGCCAGTGACCCTAGCGGGAGGACAGGGAATGAGCAGTTCTTC. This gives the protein CASDPSGRTGNEQFF.

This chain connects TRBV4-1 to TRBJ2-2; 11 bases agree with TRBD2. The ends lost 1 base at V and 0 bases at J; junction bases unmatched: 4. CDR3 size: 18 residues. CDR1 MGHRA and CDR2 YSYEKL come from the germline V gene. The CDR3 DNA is TGCGCCAGCAGCCAAGGGCGACTAGCGGGATCGAACACCGGGGAGCTGTTTTTT. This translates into CASSQGRLAGSNTGELFF.

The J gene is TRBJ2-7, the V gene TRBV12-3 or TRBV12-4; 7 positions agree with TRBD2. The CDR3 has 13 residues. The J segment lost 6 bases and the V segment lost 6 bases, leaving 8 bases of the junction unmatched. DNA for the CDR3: TGTGCCAGCAGCTTTAGCGGGCACGGCGAGCAGTACTTC. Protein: CASSFSGHGEQYF.

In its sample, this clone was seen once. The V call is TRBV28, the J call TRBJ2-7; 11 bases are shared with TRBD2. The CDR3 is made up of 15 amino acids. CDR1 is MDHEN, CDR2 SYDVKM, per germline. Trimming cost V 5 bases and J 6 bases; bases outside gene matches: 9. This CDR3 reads CASSLPGTSGSEQYF. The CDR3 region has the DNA TGTGCCAGCAGTCTACCCGGGACTAGCGGCAGCGAGCAGTACTTC.

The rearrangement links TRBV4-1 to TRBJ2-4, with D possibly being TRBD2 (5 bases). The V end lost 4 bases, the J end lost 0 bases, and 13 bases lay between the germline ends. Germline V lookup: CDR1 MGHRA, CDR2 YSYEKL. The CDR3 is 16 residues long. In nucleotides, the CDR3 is TGCGCCAGCAGCCCCCGTTGGGAGCTAGCCAAAAACATTCAGTACTTC. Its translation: CASSPRWELAKNIQYF.

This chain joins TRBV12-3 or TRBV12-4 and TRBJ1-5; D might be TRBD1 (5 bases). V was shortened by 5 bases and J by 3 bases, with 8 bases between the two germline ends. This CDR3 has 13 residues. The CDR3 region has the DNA TGTGCCAGCAGTACAGGTCCCAATCAGCCCCAGCATTTT. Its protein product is CASSTGPNQPQHF.

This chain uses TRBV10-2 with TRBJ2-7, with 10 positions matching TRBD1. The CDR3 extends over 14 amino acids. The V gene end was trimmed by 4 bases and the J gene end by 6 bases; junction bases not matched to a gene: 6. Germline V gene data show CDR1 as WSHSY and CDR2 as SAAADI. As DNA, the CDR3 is TGCGCCAGCAGTGGGGGACAGGGGACTTTCGAGCAGTACTTC. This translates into CASSGGQGTFEQYF.

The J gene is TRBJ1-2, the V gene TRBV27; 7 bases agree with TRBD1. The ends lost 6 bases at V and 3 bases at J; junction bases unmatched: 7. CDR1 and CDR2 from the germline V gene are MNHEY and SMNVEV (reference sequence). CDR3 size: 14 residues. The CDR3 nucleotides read TGTGCCAGCAGCCCTACCAGGGGGGACTATGGCTACACCTTC. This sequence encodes CASSPTRGDYGYTF.

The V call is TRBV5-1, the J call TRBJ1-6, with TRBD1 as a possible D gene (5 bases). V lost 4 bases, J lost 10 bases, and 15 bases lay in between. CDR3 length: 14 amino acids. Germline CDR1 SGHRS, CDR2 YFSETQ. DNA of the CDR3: TGCGCCAGCAGCCACGACAGATTCGACTCACCCCTCCACTTT. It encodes CASSHDRFDSPLHF.

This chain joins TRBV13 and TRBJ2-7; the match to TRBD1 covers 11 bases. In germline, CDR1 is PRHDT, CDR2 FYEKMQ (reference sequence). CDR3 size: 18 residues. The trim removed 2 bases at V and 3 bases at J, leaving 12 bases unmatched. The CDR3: CASSLRGTGGFGNYEQYF. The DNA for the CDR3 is TGTGCCAGCAGCTTAAGGGGGACAGGGGGGTTTGGCAACTACGAGCAGTACTTC.

CDR3 sequence reads: CASSLSADYYNEQFF. In DNA, the CDR3 is TGTGCCAGCAGTTTATCGGCGGACTACTACAATGAGCAGTTCTTC. The chain combines TRBV27 with TRBJ2-1; D possibly corresponds to TRBD2 (6 bases). This CDR3 comprises 15 residues. CDR1 is MNHEY and CDR2 is SMNVEV in the germline V gene (reference sequence). With 0 bases removed from V and 3 bases from J, the gap between germline ends came to 9 bases.

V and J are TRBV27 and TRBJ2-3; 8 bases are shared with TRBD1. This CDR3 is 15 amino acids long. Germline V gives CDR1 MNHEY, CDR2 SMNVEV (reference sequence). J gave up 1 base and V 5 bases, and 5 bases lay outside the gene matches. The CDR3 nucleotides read TGTGCCAGCAGTGCAGGACAGGGAGGCACAGATACGCAGTATTTT. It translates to CASSAGQGGTDTQYF.

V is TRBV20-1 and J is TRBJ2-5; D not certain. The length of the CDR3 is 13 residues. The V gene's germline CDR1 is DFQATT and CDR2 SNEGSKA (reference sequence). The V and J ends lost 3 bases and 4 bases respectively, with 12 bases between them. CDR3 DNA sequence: TGCAGTGCTAGTTGGAACCCGGGAGAGACCCAGTACTTC. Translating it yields CSASWNPGETQYF.

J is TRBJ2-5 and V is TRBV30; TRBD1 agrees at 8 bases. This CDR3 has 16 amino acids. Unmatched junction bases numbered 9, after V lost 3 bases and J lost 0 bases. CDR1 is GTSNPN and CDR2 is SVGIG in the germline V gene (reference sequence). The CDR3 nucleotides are TGTGCCTGGAGGTTGAAGGACAGGGCGTACCAAGAGACCCAGTACTTC. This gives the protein CAWRLKDRAYQETQYF.

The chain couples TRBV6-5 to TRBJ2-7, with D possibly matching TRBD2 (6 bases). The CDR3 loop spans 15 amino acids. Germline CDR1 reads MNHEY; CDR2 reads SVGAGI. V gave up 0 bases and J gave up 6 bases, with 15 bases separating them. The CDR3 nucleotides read TGTGCCAGCAGTTACTCGAGGTCGGGAGTGAGCGAGCAGTACTTC. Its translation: CASSYSRSGVSEQYF.

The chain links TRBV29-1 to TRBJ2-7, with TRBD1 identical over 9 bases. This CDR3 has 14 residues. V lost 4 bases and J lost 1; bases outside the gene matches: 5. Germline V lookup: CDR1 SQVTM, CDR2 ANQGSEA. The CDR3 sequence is CSVGGGTGSYEQYF. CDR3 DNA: TGCAGCGTTGGAGGGGGGACAGGGTCCTACGAGCAGTACTTC.

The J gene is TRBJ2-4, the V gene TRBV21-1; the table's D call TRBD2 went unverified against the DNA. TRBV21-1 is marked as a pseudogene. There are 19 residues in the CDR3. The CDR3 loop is CASSPSFGGPSEVGNIQYF. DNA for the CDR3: TGTGCCAGCAGCCCGTCGTTCGGAGGGCCCTCTGAGGTGGGAAACATTCAGTACTTC.

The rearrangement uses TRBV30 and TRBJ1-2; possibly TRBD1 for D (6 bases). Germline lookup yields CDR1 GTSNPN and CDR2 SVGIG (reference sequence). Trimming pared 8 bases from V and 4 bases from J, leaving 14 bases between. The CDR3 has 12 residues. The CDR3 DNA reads TGTGCCGGAGGGGGGGGTCCCTATGGCTACACCTTC. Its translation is CAGGGGPYGYTF.

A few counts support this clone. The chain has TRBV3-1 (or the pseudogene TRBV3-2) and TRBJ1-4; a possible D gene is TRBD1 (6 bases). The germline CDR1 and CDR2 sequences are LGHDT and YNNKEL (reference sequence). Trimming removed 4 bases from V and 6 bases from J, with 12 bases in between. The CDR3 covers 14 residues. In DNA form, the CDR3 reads TGTGCCAGCAGCCCCGGACAGTTGGATGAAAAACTGTTTTTT. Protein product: CASSPGQLDEKLFF.

CDR3 nucleotides: TGTGCCAGCTCACCGAGAGCAGGGTCTAACACCGGGGAGCTGTTTTTT. It specifies CASSPRAGSNTGELFF. This chain connects TRBV18 to TRBJ2-2; a weak D match, TRBD1 (5 bases). The CDR3 runs 16 residues. V lost 3 bases and J 2 bases, leaving 13 bases between the germline ends. Germline CDR1 is KGHSH and CDR2 is LQKENI. Combining the CDR3 with reference TRBV18 and TRBJ2-2 gives the whole variable domain NAGVMQNPRHLVRRRGQEARLRCSPMKGHSHVYWYRQLPEEGLKFMVYLQKENIIDESGMPKERFSAEFPKEGPSILRIQQVVRGDSAAYFCASSPRAGSNTGELFFGEGSRLTVL.

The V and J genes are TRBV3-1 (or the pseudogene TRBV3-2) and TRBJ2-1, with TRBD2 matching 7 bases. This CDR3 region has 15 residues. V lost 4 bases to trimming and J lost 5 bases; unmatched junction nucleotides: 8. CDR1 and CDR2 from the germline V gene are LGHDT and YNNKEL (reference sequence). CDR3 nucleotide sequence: TGTGCCAGCAGCCCAGGACTAGTAGTAAACAATGAGCAGTTCTTC. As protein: CASSPGLVVNNEQFF.

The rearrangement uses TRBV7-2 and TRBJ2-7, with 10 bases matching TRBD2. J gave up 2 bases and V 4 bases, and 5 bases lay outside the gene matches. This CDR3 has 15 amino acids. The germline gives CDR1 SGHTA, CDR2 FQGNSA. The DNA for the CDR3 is TGTGCCAGCAGCTCTACTAGCGGGACCGCCTACGAGCAGTACTTC. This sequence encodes CASSSTSGTAYEQYF.

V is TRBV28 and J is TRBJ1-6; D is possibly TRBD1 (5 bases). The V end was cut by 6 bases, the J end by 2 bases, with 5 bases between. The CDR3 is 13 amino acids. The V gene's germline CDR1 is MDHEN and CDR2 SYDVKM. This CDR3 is CASRDTYNSPLHF. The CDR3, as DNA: TGTGCCAGCAGGGACACCTATAATTCACCCCTCCACTTT.